This T cell receptor beta chain was found in a study of blood T cell repertoires in COVID-19. Whole-study context: Both acute and convalescent COVID-19 samples were obtained from the United States, Italy and Spain.

Assay used: immunoSEQ multiplex PCR; TCRdb lists only in-frame clones, some missing. The sample holds roughly 210,000 clones, 80% to 85% seen once. Patients of the Seattle cohort, enrolled during active infection, were followed longitudinally. The CDR3 is made up of 13 amino acids. Trimming removed 6 bases from V and 5 bases from J, with 13 bases in between. The sequenced sample consisted of peripheral blood. The gene calls are TRBV12-3 or TRBV12-4 and TRBJ2-5; a weak D match, TRBD1 (5 bases). The TCR sequence derives from a woman of 80 years or more with COVID-19, enrolled during active disease. CDR3 protein: CASSQGSRETQYF. CDR3 sequence (DNA): TGTGCCAGCAGCCAGGGTAGCAGGGAGACCCAGTACTTC.